What follows are 20 T cell receptor beta chains derived from one specimen sequenced in a study of blood T cell repertoires in COVID-19. TCRdb's copy holds only in-frame clones and misses some; the assay was immunoSEQ multiplex PCR. This table holds 140,000 or so clones, roughly 80% found once. Sample: peripheral blood. These receptors were taken from a man between 50 and 59 years old with active or convalescent COVID-19.

This clone is a singleton in its sample. The rearrangement links TRBV7-5 to TRBJ1-1; TRBD1, as called in the table, went unchecked against the DNA. TRBV7-5 is labeled a pseudogene. This CDR3 has 12 amino acids. This CDR3 reads CVRSSRGEGAFF. The CDR3 DNA reads TGTGTCAGAAGCTCCAGGGGCGAGGGGGCTTTCTTT.

The chain uses TRBV7-2 and TRBJ2-1; the D is unclear. The V and J ends lost 3 bases and 0 bases respectively, with 12 bases between them. There are 16 residues in the CDR3. Per germline, CDR1 SGHTA and CDR2 FQGNSA. The CDR3 loop is CASSFRVHSSYNEQFF. CDR3 bases: TGTGCCAGCAGCTTTCGGGTCCATAGCTCCTACAATGAGCAGTTCTTC.

This rearrangement joins TRBV18 to TRBJ1-1, with 8 nucleotides matching TRBD1. CDR3 length: 16 residues. Looked up from germline, CDR1 is KGHSH and CDR2 is LQKENI. The ends lost 3 bases at V and 0 bases at J; junction bases unmatched: 6. DNA of the CDR3: TGTGCCAGCTCACCGACAGGGGCCGGCATGAACACTGAAGCTTTCTTT. It is translated as CASSPTGAGMNTEAFF. Based on the CDR3 plus reference TRBV18 and TRBJ1-1, the full variable domain is NAGVMQNPRHLVRRRGQEARLRCSPMKGHSHVYWYRQLPEEGLKFMVYLQKENIIDESGMPKERFSAEFPKEGPSILRIQQVVRGDSAAYFCASSPTGAGMNTEAFFGQGTRLTVV.

The CDR3 spells CASSPAGGNTEAFF. CDR3 nucleotide sequence: TGTGCCAGCTCACCCGCAGGGGGAAACACTGAAGCTTTCTTT. The genes are TRBV18 and TRBJ1-1; 7 nucleotides line up with TRBD1. With V trimmed by 3 bases and J by 2 bases, 3 bases remained unmatched. Germline V lookup: CDR1 KGHSH, CDR2 LQKENI. The CDR3 runs to 14 residues.

The V call is TRBV5-1, the J call TRBJ1-2; a possible D gene is TRBD1 (5 bases). Germline V CDR1 and CDR2: SGHRS, YFSETQ. The CDR3 length is 14 residues. V lost 0 bases, J lost 8 bases, and 14 bases lay in between. The CDR3: CASSLGQLGGGYTF. The CDR3 DNA follows: TGCGCCAGCAGCTTGGGCCAATTGGGGGGGGGCTACACCTTC.

The genes are TRBV5-5 and TRBJ1-4, with a tentative D call TRBD1 (5 bases). The V gene lost 3 bases and the J gene lost 8 bases, with 11 bases spanning the gap. This CDR3 comprises 13 residues. Germline CDR1 reads SGHKS; CDR2 reads YYEKEE (reference sequence). Here the CDR3 DNA reads TGTGCCAGCAGCTCCAGGGTAGAGGAAAAACTGTTTTTT. Its translation: CASSSRVEEKLFF.

The V call is TRBV29-1, the J call TRBJ1-5, with D possibly TRBD1 on 5 matching bases. Trimming removed 4 bases from V and 2 bases from J, with 18 bases in between. This CDR3 has 16 amino acids. Germline lookup yields CDR1 SQVTM and CDR2 ANQGSEA. This CDR3 is CSVALGGGDGNQPQHF. CDR3 sequence (DNA): TGCAGCGTTGCTTTGGGCGGGGGTGATGGCAATCAGCCCCAGCATTTT.

The rearrangement joins TRBV27 to TRBJ2-7, with unresolved D. The CDR3 is made up of 16 amino acids. The germline CDR1 and CDR2 sequences are MNHEY and SMNVEV (reference sequence). V lost 5 bases and J 3 bases, leaving 20 bases between the germline ends. The CDR3: CASSTLLRSPYYEQYF. CDR3 bases: TGTGCCAGCAGTACCCTTTTACGATCCCCCTACTACGAGCAGTACTTC.

The rearrangement joins TRBV9 to TRBJ1-1; TRBD1 aligns across 9 bases. The CDR3 contains 15 residues. Looked up from germline, CDR1 is SGDLS and CDR2 is YYNGEE. After removal of 4 bases from V and 3 bases from J, the junction contained 7 bases not matched to a gene. CDR3 residues: CASSLRDRDYTEAFF. In DNA form, the CDR3 reads TGTGCCAGCAGCCTCCGGGACAGGGATTACACTGAAGCTTTCTTT.

J is TRBJ1-3 and V is TRBV12-3 or TRBV12-4; 7 positions match TRBD1. CDR3 length: 13 residues. V was clipped by 6 bases and J by 5 bases; unmatched bases: 4. CDR3: CASSPGQRNTIYF. CDR3 nucleotides: TGTGCCAGCAGCCCGGGACAGCGAAACACCATATATTTT.

CDR3: CASSLERREQFF. For the CDR3, the DNA is TGTGCCAGCAGCTTAGAACGGAGGGAGCAGTTCTTC. The chain carries TRBV7-2 and TRBJ2-1, with a possible D match to TRBD2 (5 bases). The germline V and J ends were trimmed by 1 base and 10 bases, with 8 bases remaining between them. This CDR3 is 12 amino acids long. From germline, CDR1 is SGHTA and CDR2 FQGNSA. Complete variable domain (other parts from reference TRBV7-2 and TRBJ2-1): GAGVSQSPSNKVTEKGKDVELRCDPISGHTALYWYRQSLGQGLEFLIYFQGNSAPDKSGLPSDRFSAERTGGSVSTLTIQRTQQEDSAVYLCASSLERREQFFGPGTRLTVL.

This clone was recorded a few times. This chain links TRBV6-4 with TRBJ1-1, with 8 bases lining up with TRBD1. CDR3 length: 13 amino acids. Germline CDR1 is MRHNA and CDR2 is SNTAGT. J lost 10 bases, V lost 2 bases, and 6 bases had no gene match. This CDR3 reads CASSDGRTGPAFF. The CDR3 nucleotides are TGTGCCAGCAGTGACGGCCGGACAGGGCCAGCTTTCTTT.

This chain connects TRBV5-1 to TRBJ2-5; D is perhaps TRBD2 (7 bases). Per germline, CDR1 SGHRS and CDR2 YFSETQ. Trimming took 2 bases from V and 0 from J, leaving 32 bases between them. The CDR3 extends over 22 amino acids. CDR3 sequence reads: CASSLSPSRGGSNPWYQETQYF. The CDR3 coding sequence is TGCGCCAGCAGCTTATCCCCAAGCAGGGGAGGGTCAAACCCTTGGTACCAAGAGACCCAGTACTTC.

This chain uses TRBV3-1 (or the pseudogene TRBV3-2) with TRBJ2-7, with 7 bases identical to TRBD1. Trimming cost V 4 bases and J 5 bases; bases outside gene matches: 8. Germline CDR1 LGHDT, CDR2 YNNKEL (reference sequence). CDR3 length equals 14 residues. The CDR3 here is CASSPLPTGHEQYF. The CDR3 coding sequence is TGTGCCAGCAGCCCTTTGCCGACAGGGCACGAGCAGTACTTC.

The chain links TRBV27 to TRBJ2-1, with 11 positions matching TRBD2. The germline gives CDR1 MNHEY, CDR2 SMNVEV (reference sequence). There are 13 residues in the CDR3. J was trimmed by 15 bases and V by 4 bases; bases with no gene match: 8. The CDR3, as DNA: TGTGCCAGCAGTTCCGGACTAGCGGGTCAAGGGTTCTTC. It translates to CASSSGLAGQGFF.

This clone was seen only once. The V call is TRBV6-1, the J call TRBJ2-5, with D possibly matching TRBD1 (5 bases). V lost 3 bases, J lost 4 bases, and 15 bases lay in between. CDR1 is MNHNS, CDR2 SASEGT, per germline. CDR3 length: 15 amino acids. The CDR3 loop is CASSDADRPGETQYF. The CDR3 DNA is TGTGCCAGCAGTGACGCTGACAGACCGGGAGAGACCCAGTACTTC.

The V gene is TRBV7-9, the J gene TRBJ1-4; no clear D. Germline assignment: CDR1 SEHNR and CDR2 FQNEAQ (reference sequence). CDR3 length equals 13 residues. V was pared by 3 bases and J by 6 bases, with 8 bases between. CDR3 coding DNA: TGTGCCAGCAGCTTTCAACAGTATGAAAAACTGTTTTTT. Its protein is CASSFQQYEKLFF.

This clone was observed a handful of times. The chain uses TRBV7-2 and TRBJ2-7, with 10 bases aligning to TRBD1. The J segment lost 3 bases and the V segment lost 5 bases, leaving 16 bases of the junction unmatched. The V gene's germline CDR1 is SGHTA and CDR2 FQGNSA. There are 18 residues in the CDR3. CDR3 bases: TGTGCCAGCAGCATTTTCGTGACAGGGGGCGCACAAGTCTACGAGCAGTACTTC. Its translation: CASSIFVTGGAQVYEQYF.

The J gene is TRBJ2-5, the V gene TRBV28; no definite D call. CDR3 length equals 15 residues. Germline loops: CDR1 MDHEN, CDR2 SYDVKM. V lost 6 bases, J lost 1 base, and 15 bases lay in between. The CDR3 nucleotides read TGTGCCAGCAGCCTCCACCCACAGTTCCAAGAGACCCAGTACTTC. Its protein product is CASSLHPQFQETQYF.

Concerning this clone itself: The junction does not match germline at one end; this may be a read error. This sequence joins TRBV7-9 and TRBJ2-3; 11 nucleotides match TRBD2. This CDR3 region has 15 residues. The V gene's germline CDR1 is SEHNR and CDR2 FQNEAQ (reference sequence). CDR3 sequence (DNA): TGTGCCAGCAGCCTAGCGGGACTAGCGGCAGATACGCAGTATTTT. Translated: CASSLAGLAADTQYF. The complete variable domain, with remaining parts taken from reference TRBV7-9 and TRBJ2-3, reads DTGVSQNPRHKITKRGQNVTFRCDPISEHNRLYWYRQTLGQGPEFLTYFQNEAQLEKSRLLSDRFSAERPKGSFSTLEIQRTEQGDSAMYLCASSLAGLAADTQYFGPGTRLTVL.